This TCR beta chain appears in the sequencing data of a study of blood T cell repertoires in COVID-19. Study at large: Whether acute or convalescent, the COVID-19 samples came from the United States, Italy and Spain. T cells, B-cell-depleted T cells, or PBMCs provided the cDNA or gDNA that served as material.

In assigning cohorts, the study relied on participant-reported clinical history. This CDR3 has 14 amino acids. Germline V gene sequence: CDR1 LGHNA, CDR2 YSLEER. The V end was cut by 1 base, the J end by 8 bases, with 11 bases between. Only in-frame clones appear in the TCRdb table, and some are missing; sequencing was by immunoSEQ multiplex PCR. This sample has roughly 520,000 clones; approximately 90% occur once, and the top ten carry approximately 1.8%. The chain carries TRBV4-3 and TRBJ1-4; D is undetermined. The sequence was collected from a woman in her thirties or forties who had recovered from COVID-19. The sequenced material came from PBMCs or T cells enriched from blood (not recorded which). CDR3 protein: CASSQVPVSEKLFF. CDR3 DNA sequence: TGCGCCAGCAGCCAAGTACCGGTTTCGGAAAAACTGTTTTTT.